The 6 T cell receptor beta chains given below trace back to one sample, sequenced in a study of OX40 agonist ivuxolimab in advanced cancers. Using immunoSEQ multiplex PCR, the repertoire was profiled, and TCRdb retains in-frame clones only, with some absent. Among 67,000 or so clones listed, 86% were seen once. Sequenced material: CD4+ or CD8+ T cells sorted from blood, taken in a trial of the OX40 agonist ivuxolimab. The receptors here all came from an adult with an advanced solid tumor such as melanoma, head and neck, liver or kidney cancer.

This clone was counted once. V gene TRBV18 combines with J gene TRBJ1-1; D might be TRBD1 (6 bases). V lost 6 bases, J lost 4 bases, and 15 bases lay in between. From germline, CDR1 is KGHSH and CDR2 LQKENI. The length of the CDR3 is 14 residues. The CDR3 DNA reads TGTGCCAGCTCCCAAACAGGGATGAGCACTGAAGCTTTCTTT. It translates to CASSQTGMSTEAFF. Supplemented by reference TRBV18 and TRBJ1-1, the full variable domain reads NAGVMQNPRHLVRRRGQEARLRCSPMKGHSHVYWYRQLPEEGLKFMVYLQKENIIDESGMPKERFSAEFPKEGPSILRIQQVVRGDSAAYFCASSQTGMSTEAFFGQGTRLTVV.

The chain employs TRBV9 and TRBJ2-1; 15 bases agree with TRBD2. J was trimmed by 0 bases and V by 0 bases; bases with no gene match: 7. The CDR3 contains 20 residues. From germline, CDR1 is SGDLS and CDR2 YYNGEE. The CDR3 sequence is CASSVGPGTSGGSSYNEQFF. DNA of the CDR3: TGTGCCAGCAGCGTAGGCCCTGGGACTAGCGGGGGGAGCTCCTACAATGAGCAGTTCTTC.

This chain uses TRBV7-3 with TRBJ1-2, with 8 bases lining up with TRBD1. The CDR3 spans 14 residues. The germline V gene encodes CDR1 SGHTA and CDR2 FQGTGA. V gave up 2 bases and J gave up 7 bases; unmatched junction bases: 6. CDR3 amino acids: CASSLGQGAVGYTF. CDR3 in DNA: TGTGCCAGCAGCTTAGGGCAGGGGGCGGTTGGCTACACCTTC.

The J gene is TRBJ2-1, the V gene TRBV11-2; TRBD2 aligns across 12 bases. There are 17 residues in the CDR3. V lost 2 bases to trimming and J lost 4 bases; unmatched junction nucleotides: 6. CDR1 and CDR2 from the germline V gene are SGHAT and FQNNGV. The CDR3 protein is CASSLRLAGVSYNEQFF. CDR3 coding DNA: TGTGCCAGCAGCTTAAGACTAGCGGGAGTGTCTTACAATGAGCAGTTCTTC.

The chain has TRBV5-4 and TRBJ1-3, with D perhaps TRBD1 (6 bases). Germline V gives CDR1 SGHNT, CDR2 YYREEE (reference sequence). Trimming removed 1 base from V and 8 bases from J, with 10 bases in between. The CDR3 sequence is 13 residues long. This CDR3 is CASSLRGLDTIYF. CDR3 nucleotide sequence: TGTGCCAGCAGCTTGCGGGGGCTGGACACCATATATTTT. Looking up the rest from reference TRBV5-4 and TRBJ1-3 gives the full variable domain: ETGVTQSPTHLIKTRGQQVTLRCSSQSGHNTVSWYQQALGQGPQFIFQYYREEENGRGNFPPRFSGLQFPNYSSELNVNALELDDSALYLCASSLRGLDTIYFGEGSWLTVV.

This chain connects TRBV18 to TRBJ2-4; D is perhaps TRBD1 (5 bases). Germline V gives CDR1 KGHSH, CDR2 LQKENI. Trimming left V 0 bases short and J 5 bases short, with 5 bases between. The CDR3 covers 13 residues. For the CDR3, the DNA is TGTGCCAGCTCACCACCAGGGGAAAACATTCAGTACTTC. Amino acids: CASSPPGENIQYF.